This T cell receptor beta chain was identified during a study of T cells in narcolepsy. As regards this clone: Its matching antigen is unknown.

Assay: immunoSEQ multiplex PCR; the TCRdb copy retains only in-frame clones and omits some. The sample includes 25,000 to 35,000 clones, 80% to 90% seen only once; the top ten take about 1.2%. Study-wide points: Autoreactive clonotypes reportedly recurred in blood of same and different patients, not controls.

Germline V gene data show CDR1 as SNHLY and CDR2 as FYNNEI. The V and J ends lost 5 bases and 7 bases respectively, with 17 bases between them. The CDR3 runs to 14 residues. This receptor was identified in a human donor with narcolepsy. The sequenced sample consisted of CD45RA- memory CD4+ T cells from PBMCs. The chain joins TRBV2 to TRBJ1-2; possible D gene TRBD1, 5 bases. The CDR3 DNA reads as TGTGCCAGCAGTTCCGGGCCCAGGAGGGGTGGCTACACCTTC. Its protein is CASSSGPRRGGYTF.